This T cell receptor (beta chain) was obtained from a study of prognosis after radiotherapy for stage I lung cancer. Study overall: Roughly 5 patients had oligometastatic NSCLC after surgical resection of the primary tumor, and 13 to 15 had newly diagnosed primary stage I lung tumors. Points from the study as a whole: It was in patients who developed distant metastases that Shannon entropy after stereotactic body radiation therapy was lower. As reported, TRBV and TRBJ gene usage differed between patients who had metastases and those who did not.

The ends were cut back, 6 bases at V and 6 bases at J, with 12 bases in the middle. The CDR3 runs 13 residues. Germline lookup yields CDR1 WNHNN and CDR2 SYGVQD (reference sequence). Genomic DNA was the source, and TCR beta CDR3 was amplified from it by two-round multiplex PCR. Every TRBV and TRBJ gene had its own specific primer in first-round PCR. TCRdb recomputed calls from the multiplex PCR reads with MiXCR, one row per CDR3 protein. The sample holds approximately 20,000 distinct CDR3 sequences, about a quarter seen once. About this clonotype itself: Its antigen is as yet unknown.

The patient cohort was node-negative on CT and PET/CT, with no prior chemotherapy, radiotherapy or other malignancies. J is TRBJ2-1 and V is TRBV10-1; TRBD2 might be the D (5 bases). The source was PBMCs, collected before or after stereotactic body radiation therapy (not recorded which). This receptor was taken from a donor of 50 years or more with non-small cell lung cancer. The CDR3 coding sequence is TGCGCCAGCAGCTACGGGGTTACCAATGAGCAGTTCTTC. This encodes CASSYGVTNEQFF.